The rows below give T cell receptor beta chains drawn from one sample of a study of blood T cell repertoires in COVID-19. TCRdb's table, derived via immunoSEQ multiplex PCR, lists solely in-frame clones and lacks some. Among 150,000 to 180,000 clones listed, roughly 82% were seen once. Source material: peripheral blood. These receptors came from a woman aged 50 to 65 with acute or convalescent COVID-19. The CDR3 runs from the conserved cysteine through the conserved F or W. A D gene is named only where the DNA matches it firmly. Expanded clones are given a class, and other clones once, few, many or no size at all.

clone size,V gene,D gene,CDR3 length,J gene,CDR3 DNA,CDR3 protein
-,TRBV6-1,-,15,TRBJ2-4,TGTGCCAGCAGTGAAAGTAGAGGAACAAAAAACATTCAGTACTTC,CASSESRGTKNIQYF
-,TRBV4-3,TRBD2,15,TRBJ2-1,TGCGCCAGCAGCCAAGATGGCGGGAGATACAATGAGCAGTTCTTC,CASSQDGGRYNEQFF
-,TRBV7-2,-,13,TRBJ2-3,TGTGCCAGCAGCTTAGTCAGGGCAGATACGCAGTATTTT,CASSLVRADTQYF
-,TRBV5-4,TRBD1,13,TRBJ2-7,TGTGCCAGCAGCCGGACAGGGGTACACGAGCAGTACTTC,CASSRTGVHEQYF
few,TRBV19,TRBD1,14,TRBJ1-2,TGTGCCAGTAGCATCCCGGGACAGGGCTATGGCTACACCTTC,CASSIPGQGYGYTF
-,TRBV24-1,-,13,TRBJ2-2,TGTGCCACCAGACGACAGGTCACCGGGGAGCTGTTTTTT,CATRRQVTGELFF
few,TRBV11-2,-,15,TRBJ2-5,TGTGCCAGCAGCTCCGGGCGGGTCCGCCAAGAGACCCAGTACTTC,CASSSGRVRQETQYF
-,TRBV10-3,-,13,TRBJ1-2,TGTGCCATCAGTTTGGACAGTAACTATGGCTACACCTTC,CAISLDSNYGYTF
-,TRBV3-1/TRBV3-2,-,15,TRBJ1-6,TGTGCCAGCAGCGCGACAGTAAATGGGAATTCACCCCTCCACTTT,CASSATVNGNSPLHF
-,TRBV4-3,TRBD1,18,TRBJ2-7,TGCGCCAGCAGCCTGCAGGTCGGACTCGGGACAGGGTCCTACGAGCAGTACTTC,CASSLQVGLGTGSYEQYF
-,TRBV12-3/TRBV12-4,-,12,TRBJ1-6,TGTGCCAGCTACAGCCGTAATTCACCCCTCCACTTT,CASYSRNSPLHF
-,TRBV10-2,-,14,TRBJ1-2,TGCGTCAGCAGTGAAACAGGTGTCTCCTATGGCTACACCTTC,CVSSETGVSYGYTF
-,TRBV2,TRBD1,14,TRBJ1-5,TGTGCCAGCAGGACGGGACAGGGGCCTCAGCCCCAGCATTTT,CASRTGQGPQPQHF
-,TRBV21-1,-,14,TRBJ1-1,TGTGCCAGCAGCTCGGGACAGAAGAACACTGAAGCTTTCTTT,CASSSGQKNTEAFF
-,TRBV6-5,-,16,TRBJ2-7,TGTGCCAGCAGTTACTCGACAGGACCAGCTCTCTACGAGCAGTACTTC,CASSYSTGPALYEQYF
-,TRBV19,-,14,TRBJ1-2,TGTGCCAGTAGTATATCAGCGGCAGGGGATGGCTACACCTTC,CASSISAAGDGYTF
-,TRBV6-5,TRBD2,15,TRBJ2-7,TGTGCCAGCAGTTACAGGACTAGCGGGAGATACGAGCAGTACTTC,CASSYRTSGRYEQYF
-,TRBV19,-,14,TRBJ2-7,TGTGCCAGCAAACTAAGCACAGGAACCTACGAGCAGTACTTC,CASKLSTGTYEQYF
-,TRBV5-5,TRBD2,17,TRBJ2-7,TGTGCCAGCGTCCCGGCACCCACTAGCGGGGGGTCCTACGAGCAGTACTTC,CASVPAPTSGGSYEQYF
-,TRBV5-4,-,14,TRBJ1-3,TGTGCCAGCAGCCCGCAGGGTGAAGGAAACACCATATATTTT,CASSPQGEGNTIYF
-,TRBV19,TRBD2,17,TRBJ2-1,TGTGCCAGTAGCCCCCGGACTAGCGGGCCTTATACAAATGAGCAGTTCTTC,CASSPRTSGPYTNEQFF
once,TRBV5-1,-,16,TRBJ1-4,TGCGCCAGCAGCTTGGCGGTCTTACAGGGCGGTGAAAAACTGTTTTTT,CASSLAVLQGGEKLFF
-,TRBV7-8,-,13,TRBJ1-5,TGTGCCAGCAGCTCCAGGGGAAATCAGCCCCAGCATTTT,CASSSRGNQPQHF
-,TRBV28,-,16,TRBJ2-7,TGTGCCAGCAGCCCCCCCTGGGGTAGCGGCCCCTACGAGCAGTACTTC,CASSPPWGSGPYEQYF
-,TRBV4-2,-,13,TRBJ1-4,TGTGCCAGCAGCCAAGGGCCTAATGAAAAACTGTTTTTT,CASSQGPNEKLFF
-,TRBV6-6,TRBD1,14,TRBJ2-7,TGTGCCAGCAGTGACTACAGGGGAGCCTACGAGCAGTACTTC,CASSDYRGAYEQYF
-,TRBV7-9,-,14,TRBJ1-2,TGTGCCAGCAGCTTAGGGGGGCTTGGCTATGGCTACACCTTC,CASSLGGLGYGYTF
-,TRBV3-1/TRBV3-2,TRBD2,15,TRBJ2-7,TGTGCCAGCAGCCAGGGGAGCGGGGGATCCTACGAGCAGTACTTC,CASSQGSGGSYEQYF
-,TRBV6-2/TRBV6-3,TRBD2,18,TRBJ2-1,TGTGCCAGCAGTTACTCGGCGGGAGGGCCGACGTCCTACAATGAGCAGTTCTTC,CASSYSAGGPTSYNEQFF
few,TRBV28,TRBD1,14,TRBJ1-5,TGTGCCAGCCACCGGGACAGGGGGCGACAGCCCCAGCATTTT,CASHRDRGRQPQHF
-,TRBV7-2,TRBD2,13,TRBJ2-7,TGTGCCAGCAGCGCAGGGACTAGCCACGAGCAGTACTTC,CASSAGTSHEQYF
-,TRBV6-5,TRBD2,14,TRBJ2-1,TGTGCCAGCCAAATTGGGACTAGCGTCTATGAGCAGTTCTTC,CASQIGTSVYEQFF
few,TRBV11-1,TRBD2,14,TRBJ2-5,TGTGCCAGCGGCCTTAGACTAGCTGGGGAGACCCAGTACTTC,CASGLRLAGETQYF
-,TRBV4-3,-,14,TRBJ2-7,TGCGCCAGCAGCCAAGATCCGGGGTTCGGCGAGCAGTACTTC,CASSQDPGFGEQYF
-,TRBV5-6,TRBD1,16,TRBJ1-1,TGTGCCAGCAGCTCTTGGGACAGGGGCCTGAACACTGAAGCTTTCTTT,CASSSWDRGLNTEAFF
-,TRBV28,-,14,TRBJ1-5,TGTGCCAGCAGTTACCGGGACTACAATCAGCCCCAGCATTTT,CASSYRDYNQPQHF
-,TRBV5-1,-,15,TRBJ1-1,TGCGCCAGCAGCTTCGCTCAGGGGCAAAATTCTGAAGCTTTCTTT,CASSFAQGQNSEAFF
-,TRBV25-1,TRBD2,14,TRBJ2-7,TGTGCCAGCAGTAAGCGGGGGGCCTCCTACGAGCAGTACTTC,CASSKRGASYEQYF
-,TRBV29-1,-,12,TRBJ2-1,TGCAGCGTTGATAGCGGTGTCGATGAGCAGTTCTTC,CSVDSGVDEQFF
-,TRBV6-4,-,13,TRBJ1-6,TGTGCCAGCAGCGCCACGGGGAATTCACCCCTCCACTTT,CASSATGNSPLHF
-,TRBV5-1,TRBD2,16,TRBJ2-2,TGCGCCAGCAGCCTCCGGACTAGCGGGGATACCGGGGAGCTGTTTTTT,CASSLRTSGDTGELFF
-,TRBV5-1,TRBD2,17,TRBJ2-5,TGCGCCAGCAGCTTGGTACTAGCGGGGGGCCCAGAGGAGACCCAGTACTTC,CASSLVLAGGPEETQYF
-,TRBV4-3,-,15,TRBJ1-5,TGCGCCAGCAGCCAAGCCCCTGGGGGGAATCAGCCCCAGCATTTT,CASSQAPGGNQPQHF
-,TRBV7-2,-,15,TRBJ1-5,TGTGCCAGCAGCTTAGTAGGCAGGCTTTCTCAGCCCCAGCATTTT,CASSLVGRLSQPQHF
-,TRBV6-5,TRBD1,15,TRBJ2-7,TGTGCCAGCAGTTACCCTGGGACAGGGGGCTACGAGCAGTACTTC,CASSYPGTGGYEQYF
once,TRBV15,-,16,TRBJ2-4,TGTGCCACCAGCAGAGATCTAACGGGATTTGGAAACATTCAGTACTTC,CATSRDLTGFGNIQYF
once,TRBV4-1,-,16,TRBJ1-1,TGCGCCAGCAGCCAAGATGGAGGGACGGGATACACTGAAGCTTTCTTT,CASSQDGGTGYTEAFF
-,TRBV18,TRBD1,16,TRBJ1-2,TGTGCCAGCTCACCACCAGGGACAGGGGGCGCGCGGGGCTACACCTTC,CASSPPGTGGARGYTF
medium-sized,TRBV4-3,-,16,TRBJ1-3,TGCGCCAGCAGCCAAGAAAACAGGGCCACTGGAAACACCATATATTTT,CASSQENRATGNTIYF
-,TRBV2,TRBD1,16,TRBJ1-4,TGTGCCAGCAGCCTTGACAGGGGTTCTACTAATGAAAAACTGTTTTTT,CASSLDRGSTNEKLFF
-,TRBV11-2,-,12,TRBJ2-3,TGTGCCAGCAGCTTAACAGGAGATACGCAGTATTTT,CASSLTGDTQYF
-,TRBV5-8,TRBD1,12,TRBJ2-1,TGTGCCAGCAGAAACAGGGGCCATGAGCAGTTCTTC,CASRNRGHEQFF
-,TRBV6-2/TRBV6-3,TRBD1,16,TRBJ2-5,TGTGCCAGCAGCCCCCACCCGACAGGGGTGGGAGAGACCCAGTACTTC,CASSPHPTGVGETQYF
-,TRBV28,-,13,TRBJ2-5,TGTGCCAGCAGTTTAGACAGGCAAGAGACCCAGTACTTC,CASSLDRQETQYF
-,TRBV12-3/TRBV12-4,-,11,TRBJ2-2,TGTGCCAGCACCTACACCGGGGAGCTGTTTTTT,CASTYTGELFF
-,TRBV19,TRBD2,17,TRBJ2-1,TGTGCCAGTAGCACCACCCCCGGACTAGCGGGAGAGGATGAGCAGTTCTTC,CASSTTPGLAGEDEQFF
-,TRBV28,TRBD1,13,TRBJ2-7,TGTGCCTCCCATCGACAGGGGACGGAAGAGCAGTACTTC,CASHRQGTEEQYF
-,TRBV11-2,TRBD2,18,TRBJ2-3,TGTGCCAGCAGCTTAAGCGGGGTTCTGGCGGCGAGTAGAGATACGCAGTATTTT,CASSLSGVLAASRDTQYF
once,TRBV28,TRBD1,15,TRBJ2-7,TGTGCCAGCAGATCTCCCGGGACAGGGAACTACGAGCAGTACTTC,CASRSPGTGNYEQYF
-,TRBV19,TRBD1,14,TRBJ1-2,TGTGCCAGCCACCGTGGCGGGACAGTCTATGGCTACACCTTC,CASHRGGTVYGYTF